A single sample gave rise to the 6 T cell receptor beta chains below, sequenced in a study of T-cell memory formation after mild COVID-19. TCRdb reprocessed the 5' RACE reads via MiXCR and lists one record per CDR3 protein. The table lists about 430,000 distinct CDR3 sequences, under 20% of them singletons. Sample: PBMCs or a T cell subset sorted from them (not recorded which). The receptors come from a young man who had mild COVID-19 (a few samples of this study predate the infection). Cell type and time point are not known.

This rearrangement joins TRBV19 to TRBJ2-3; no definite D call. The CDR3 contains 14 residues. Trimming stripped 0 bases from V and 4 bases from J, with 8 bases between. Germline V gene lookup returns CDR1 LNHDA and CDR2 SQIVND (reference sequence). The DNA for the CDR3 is TGTGCCAGTAGTATAGATTTGGACCCAGATACGCAGTATTTT. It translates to CASSIDLDPDTQYF.

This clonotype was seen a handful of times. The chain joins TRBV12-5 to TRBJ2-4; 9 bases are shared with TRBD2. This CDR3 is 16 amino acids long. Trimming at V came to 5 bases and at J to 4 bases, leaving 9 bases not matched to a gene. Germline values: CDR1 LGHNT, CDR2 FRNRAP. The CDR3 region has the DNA TGTGCTAGTGGTACCCTAGCGGGGATGATGAAAAACATTCAGTACTTC. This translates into CASGTLAGMMKNIQYF.

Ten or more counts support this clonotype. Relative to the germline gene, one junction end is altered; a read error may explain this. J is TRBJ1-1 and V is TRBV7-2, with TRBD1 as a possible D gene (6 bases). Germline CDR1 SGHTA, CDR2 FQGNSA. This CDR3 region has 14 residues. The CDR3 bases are TGCGCCAGCAGCCTAGGACAGATGAACACTGAAGCTTTCTTT. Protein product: CASSLGQMNTEAFF.

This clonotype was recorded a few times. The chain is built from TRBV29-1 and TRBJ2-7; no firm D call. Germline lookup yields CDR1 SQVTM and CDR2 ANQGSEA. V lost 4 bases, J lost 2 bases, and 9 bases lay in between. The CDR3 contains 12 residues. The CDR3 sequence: CSVAATTYEQYF. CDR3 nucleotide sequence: TGCAGCGTTGCAGCAACGACCTACGAGCAGTACTTC.

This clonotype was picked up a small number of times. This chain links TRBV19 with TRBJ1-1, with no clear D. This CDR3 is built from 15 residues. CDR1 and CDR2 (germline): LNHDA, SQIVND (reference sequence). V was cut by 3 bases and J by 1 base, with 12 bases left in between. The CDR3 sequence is CASSMADTSNTEAFF. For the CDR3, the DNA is TGTGCCAGTAGTATGGCAGACACCTCGAACACTGAAGCTTTCTTT.

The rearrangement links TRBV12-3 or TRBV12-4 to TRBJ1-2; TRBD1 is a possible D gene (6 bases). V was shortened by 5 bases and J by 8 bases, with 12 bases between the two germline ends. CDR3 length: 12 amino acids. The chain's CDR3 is CASSDDRRGYTF. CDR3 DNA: TGTGCCAGCAGTGATGACAGGAGAGGCTACACCTTC.